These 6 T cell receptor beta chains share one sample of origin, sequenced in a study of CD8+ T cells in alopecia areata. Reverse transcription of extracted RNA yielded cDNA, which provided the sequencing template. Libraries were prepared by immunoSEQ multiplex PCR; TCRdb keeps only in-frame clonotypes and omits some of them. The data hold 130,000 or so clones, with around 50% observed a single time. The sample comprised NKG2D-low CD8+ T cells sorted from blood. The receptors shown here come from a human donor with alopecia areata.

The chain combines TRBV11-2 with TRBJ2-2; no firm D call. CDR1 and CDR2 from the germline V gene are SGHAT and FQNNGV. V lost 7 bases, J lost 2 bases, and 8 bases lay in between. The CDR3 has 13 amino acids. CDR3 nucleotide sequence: TGTGCCAGCACCGTCCTAAACACCGGGGAGCTGTTTTTT. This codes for CASTVLNTGELFF.

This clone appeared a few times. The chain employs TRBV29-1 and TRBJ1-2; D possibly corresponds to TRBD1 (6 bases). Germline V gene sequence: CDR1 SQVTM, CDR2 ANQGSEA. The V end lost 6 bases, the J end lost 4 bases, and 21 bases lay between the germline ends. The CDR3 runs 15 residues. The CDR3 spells CSVELTGTGGYGYTF. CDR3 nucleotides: TGCAGCGTCGAGCTAACAGGGACGGGGGGCTATGGCTACACCTTC. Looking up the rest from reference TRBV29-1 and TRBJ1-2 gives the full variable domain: SAVISQKPSRDICQRGTSLTIQCQVDSQVTMMFWYRQQPGQSLTLIATANQGSEATYESGFVIDKFPISRPNLTFSTLTVSNMSPEDSSIYLCSVELTGTGGYGYTFGSGTRLTVV.

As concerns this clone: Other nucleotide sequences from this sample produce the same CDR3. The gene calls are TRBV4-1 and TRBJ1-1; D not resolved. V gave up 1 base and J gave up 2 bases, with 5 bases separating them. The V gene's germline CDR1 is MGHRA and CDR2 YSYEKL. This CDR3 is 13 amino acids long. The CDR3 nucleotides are TGCGCCAGCAGCCAAGGGGTTAACACTGAAGCTTTCTTT. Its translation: CASSQGVNTEAFF.

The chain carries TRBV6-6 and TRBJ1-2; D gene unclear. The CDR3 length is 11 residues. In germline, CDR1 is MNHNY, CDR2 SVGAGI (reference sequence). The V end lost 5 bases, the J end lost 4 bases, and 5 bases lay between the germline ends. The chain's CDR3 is CASSDFYGYTF. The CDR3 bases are TGTGCCAGCAGTGATTTCTATGGCTACACCTTC.

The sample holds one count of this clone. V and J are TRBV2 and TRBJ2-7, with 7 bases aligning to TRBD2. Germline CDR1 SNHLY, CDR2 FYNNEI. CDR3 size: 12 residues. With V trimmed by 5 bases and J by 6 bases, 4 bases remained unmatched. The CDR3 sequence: CASSWTSGEQYF. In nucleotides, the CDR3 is TGTGCCAGCAGTTGGACTAGTGGCGAGCAGTACTTC. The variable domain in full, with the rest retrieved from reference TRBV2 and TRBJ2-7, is EPEVTQTPSHQVTQMGQEVILRCVPISNHLYFYWYRQILGQKVEFLVSFYNNEISEKSEIFDDQFSVERPDGSNFTLKIRSTKLEDSAMYFCASSWTSGEQYFGPGTRLTVT.

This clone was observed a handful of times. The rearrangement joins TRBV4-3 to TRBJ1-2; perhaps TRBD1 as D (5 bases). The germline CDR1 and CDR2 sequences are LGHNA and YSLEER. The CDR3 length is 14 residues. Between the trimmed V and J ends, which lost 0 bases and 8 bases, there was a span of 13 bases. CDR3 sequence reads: CASSQDRGARGYTF. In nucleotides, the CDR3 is TGCGCCAGCAGCCAAGATCGCGGGGCGCGGGGCTACACCTTC.